This TCR beta chain was sequenced for a study of cytomegalovirus exposure and HLA in healthy donors. About the study: About 180 million T cells yielded approximately 110 million unique TCR beta sequences in earlier analysis.

In the PCR, 60 Vbeta and 13 Jbeta primers were used. Data came from immunoSEQ multiplex PCR; TCRdb stores just in-frame clones and leaves some out. The table has around 190,000 clones, about four fifths seen once. Study conclusions and caveats: Researchers counted some 150 TCR beta chains as cytomegalovirus-associated. Being productive about 87% or about 30% of the time was typical of most TCR beta V segments in an earlier analysis.

In regard to this clone: The antigen is undetermined.

The CDR3 runs to 13 residues. Per the germline V gene, CDR1 is SQVTM and CDR2 is ANQGSEA. The origin of this receptor is a female donor in good health and CMV-seronegative. Sequencing was carried out using PBMCs. The genes are TRBV29-1 and TRBJ2-5; possibly TRBD1 for D (6 bases). The J call is uncertain, as TRBJ2-7 better fits the DNA end. CDR3 loop: CSVEDRTVYEQYF. CDR3 in DNA: TGCAGCGTGGAGGACAGAACCGTCTACGAGCAGTACTTC.